This entry describes one TCR beta chain. This clonotype was found many times. The antigen this receptor binds is unknown. No much larger clone exists at a distance of one base, and base qualities are not known. The treatment or condition label, read with the paper, signifies: live attenuated yellow fever vaccine strain. At each blood-draw timepoint, two biological replicates of bulk PBMCs were collected. A standard Ficoll-Paque protocol was used to isolate PBMCs from peripheral blood. TriZol was used to extract RNA from bulk PBMCs, CD4 and CD8 fractions, and dextramer-positive and dextramer-negative fractions. These data belong to a study of T cells after yellow fever vaccination (dated by TCRdb to the late 2010s). General notes on the study: The SMART-Seq v4 Ultra Low Input RNA kit was used to prepare libraries from fractions with low cell numbers. To follow T-cell clones before and after both primary and booster YFV17D yellow fever vaccination, bulk TCR alpha and beta repertoires underwent longitudinal sequencing. Bulk PBMC replicates and cell subsets were isolated from blood drawn at multiple timepoints before and after both primary and secondary immunization. Two healthy male donors, one aged 18 to 30 and one aged 30 to 40 years, were included in the cohort. Overall results and qualifications from the work: Computational filtering was required because FACS-sorted repertoires could contain abundant contaminating clonotypes from the bulk population. After the booster, most clones that had expanded after primary vaccination were detected again (nearly 98% of CD4 and around nine tenths of CD8), suggesting broad maintenance of memory. The secondary T-cell response was found to be weaker but faster than the primary response, with a peak reached on day 5 rather than on day 15. A small share of clonotypes was detected in both CD4 and CD8 compartments, with the overlap likely arising from convergent recombination. Because the study included only a couple of donors, the extent to which the findings can be generalized is limited.

Synthesis of TCR cDNA relied on 5'RACE template switching, a step that introduced a universal primer site along with unique molecular identifiers. Priming of cDNA synthesis was performed from both the TCR alpha and TCR beta constant segments. Library amplification used two PCR steps, and the second PCR step added sample barcodes and sequencing adapters. Sequencing of libraries was performed on Illumina HiSeq 2500 (2x100 bp) or NovaSeq (2x150 bp). In the paper's pipeline: MIGEC handled demultiplexing of reads and collapsing into UMI consensus sequences, while MiXCR performed V(D)J alignment. Using edgeR on replicate PBMC samples, clonotypes were called vaccine-responding if FDR was below 0.01 and the log2 fold change was above 5 up to day 15. CD4 or CD8 identity was assigned to each bulk clonotype according to whether the clonotype was present at higher abundance in the sequenced CD4 repertoire or the sequenced CD8 repertoire. The public reads were run again by TCRdb, first through fastp at Q25 and then through MiXCR, and only productive beta chains were kept. Rows matching on CDR3 protein sequence are summarized as one entry with the most common DNA and genes. The V and J calls reflect TCRdb's pipeline rather than the authors' work. This sample holds approximately 550,000 distinct CDR3 sequences; approximately 21% were observed only once. Clones ranked in the top ten supply roughly an eighth of the sample.

Based on the germline V gene (reference sequence), the CDR1 and CDR2 sequences are SEHNR and FQNEAQ. V is clipped by 2 bases and J by 2 bases, and the sequence between their germline boundaries is 6 bases long. Inclusive of the bounding cysteine and phenylalanine, the CDR3 is 13 residues long. Of all the DNA, just the CDR3 is kept, 39 bases in frame from base 1. The V and J genes are TRBV7-9 and TRBJ1-1; no D gene can be assigned with confidence. The clonotype comes from a man aged 25 to 40 who received the YFV17D yellow fever vaccine. Sequencing was performed on PBMCs, taken 15 days after the yellow fever booster vaccination. The DNA reads as follows: TGTGCCAGCAGCTTAAAGGTTAACACTGAAGCTTTCTTT. The resulting protein is CASSLKVNTEAFF.